The 13 T cell receptor beta chains below come from one sample, sequenced in a study of tissue T cells after allogeneic stem cell transplantation. Described time point: mouse harvest day 7 after allogeneic transplant. Tail vein injection delivered 10^7 T-cell-depleted bone marrow cells and 10^6 splenic CD5+ T cells. Libraries were prepared by immunoSEQ multiplex PCR; TCRdb keeps only in-frame clonotypes and omits some of them. Among about 7,400 clones, around half were seen once, and the ten largest hold approximately 5%. The specimen was gut tissue. All receptors derive from a female BALB/c mouse given C57BL/6 T cells with graft-versus-host disease after an allogeneic hematopoietic cell transplant.

A note on this clone: Gene names are mouse gene names. Read data end 1 residue before the CDR3 end; the end is taken from the germline J gene. The chain carries TRBV15 and TRBJ2-3; 7 nucleotides agree with TRBD2. Germline-derived CDR1 and CDR2 are SGHND and FRSKSL. The CDR3 contains 14 residues. Trimming took 8 bases from V and 0 from J; bases not matched to a gene: 5. CDR3 DNA, as far as it was read: TGTGCCAGCGGCTGGGGGACTAGTGCAGAAACGCTGTAT. As protein: CASGWGTSAETLY. The CDR3 in full is CASGWGTSAETLYF.

This clone came up a few times. These gene names are mouse names. The read terminates 1 residue ahead of where the CDR3 ends, so the germline J gene completes it. Other DNA variants within this sample encode the same CDR3. This rearrangement joins TRBV26 to TRBJ2-7, with D maybe TRBD1 (5 bases). This CDR3 comprises 12 residues. Germline CDR1 KGHPV, CDR2 FQNQEV (reference sequence). Trimming shortened V by 0 bases and J by 6 bases, and 6 bases separated the two germline ends. CDR3 DNA, as far as it was read: TGTGCCAGCAGTCTGTCAGGGGTTGAACAGTAC. Its translation: CASSLSGVEQY. The whole CDR3 protein reads CASSLSGVEQYF.

Turning to this clone: Any gene name here is a mouse gene name. The read gets to within 1 residue of the CDR3 end, and the germline J gene fills in the rest. The chain carries TRBV19 and TRBJ1-1; no clear D gene. Germline V lookup: CDR1 FNHDT, CDR2 SITEND (reference sequence). Trimming cost V 2 bases and J 0 bases, with 8 bases left between them. The CDR3 has 14 residues. The sequenced part of the CDR3 DNA is TGTGCCAGCAGTATCGTCAGTGCAAACACAGAAGTCTTC. Protein sequence: CASSIVSANTEVF. The CDR3, in full, reads CASSIVSANTEVFF.

This clone was recorded a few times. Gene names are the mouse ones. Sequencing ends 1 residue short of the CDR3 end; the germline J gene provides the rest. The chain joins TRBV26 to TRBJ2-3, with D unresolved. Looked up from germline, CDR1 is KGHPV and CDR2 is FQNQEV (reference sequence). V lost 3 bases, J lost 0 bases, and 7 bases lay in between. The CDR3 totals 14 residues. The part of the CDR3 DNA that was read is TGTGCCAGCAGTCTCACAGCTAGTGCAGAAACGCTGTAT. Encoded protein: CASSLTASAETLY. The entire CDR3 protein reads CASSLTASAETLYF.

Comments on this clone: Genes and germline are mouse. CDR3 sequence: CASSLTGGVNTLYF. CDR3 bases read: TGTGCCAGCAGCCTCACAGGGGGGGTAAACACCTTGTAC. This sequence joins TRBV15 and TRBJ2-4; D is perhaps TRBD1 (8 bases). The read terminates 1 residue ahead of where the CDR3 ends, so the germline J gene completes it. CDR3 length: 14 amino acids. Trimming removed 6 bases from V and 5 bases from J, with 15 bases in between. The V gene's germline CDR1 is SGHND and CDR2 FRSKSL.

This clone has a handful of counts. The gene names given are mouse names. The read terminates 1 residue ahead of where the CDR3 ends, so the germline J gene completes it. The V gene is TRBV14, the J gene TRBJ2-7, with D possibly being TRBD1 (5 bases). Trimming took 1 base from V and 4 from J, leaving 6 bases between them. Looked up from germline, CDR1 is SGHDT and CDR2 is FRDEAV. This CDR3 contains 12 residues. The DNA read from the CDR3 is TGTGCCAGCAGTTTCGGACAATATGAACAGTAC. Translating it yields CASSFGQYEQY. The entire CDR3 reads CASSFGQYEQYF.

This clone has only a few counts. Germline and genes here are mouse. The sequence runs out 1 residue before the end of the CDR3; the remainder is reconstructed from the germline J gene. The chain links TRBV5 to TRBJ2-7; D might be TRBD2 (5 bases). The V end was cut by 0 bases, the J end by 0 bases, with 6 bases between. Germline V CDR1 and CDR2: LGHNA, YNLKQL (reference sequence). CDR3 size: 14 residues. The CDR3 sequence is CASSQDWDSYEQYF. The CDR3 DNA, read in part, is TGTGCCAGCAGCCAAGACTGGGACTCCTATGAACAGTAC.

In this sample, this clone turned up a few times. Gene names are mouse gene names. CDR3 in amino acids: CASTSGSFYEQYF. The DNA read from the CDR3 is TGTGCCAGCACCTCCGGGTCCTTCTATGAACAGTAC. This chain joins TRBV26 and TRBJ2-7, with D unclear. The read ends 1 residue before the CDR3 terminus; that terminus is restored from the germline J gene. The germline V gene encodes CDR1 KGHPV and CDR2 FQNQEV (reference sequence). V lost 7 bases, J lost 3 bases, and 13 bases lay in between. This CDR3 spans 13 amino acids.

Remarks on this clone: Gene names and germline refer to mouse. The sequenced CDR3 bases are TGTGCCAGCGGTCCGACTGGGGGTCAAAACACCTTGTAC. It encodes CASGPTGGQNTLY. The CDR3 in its entirety is CASGPTGGQNTLYF. The J gene is TRBJ2-4, the V gene TRBV13-2; TRBD2 matches 8 bases. The read halts 1 residue ahead of the CDR3 end, with the missing end drawn from the germline J gene. Germline V gene data show CDR1 as NNHNN and CDR2 as SYGAGS (reference sequence). The CDR3 is 14 amino acids. Unmatched junction bases numbered 2, after V lost 4 bases and J lost 1 base.

Worth noting for this clone: The gene names given are mouse names. The read stops 1 residue short of the end of the CDR3; the missing end is completed from the germline J gene. The J gene is TRBJ2-4, the V gene TRBV14, with 12 bases matching TRBD2. The V and J ends lost 1 base and 0 bases, in that order; junction bases with no gene match: 0. This CDR3 has 16 residues. Germline-derived CDR1 and CDR2 are SGHDT and FRDEAV. The CDR3 spells CASSFDWGGSQNTLYF. The part of the CDR3 DNA that was read is TGTGCCAGCAGTTTCGACTGGGGGGGCAGTCAAAACACCTTGTAC.

As for this clone: Gene names are the mouse ones. With the read ending 1 residue before the CDR3 end, the germline J gene is used to fill in that end. The genes are TRBV26 and TRBJ2-7; D is uncertain. CDR1 and CDR2 (germline): KGHPV, FQNQEV (reference sequence). The length of the CDR3 is 13 residues. V shed 0 bases and J shed 4 bases, with 7 bases lying between them. CDR3 protein: CASSLSTRYEQYF. Incomplete CDR3 DNA: TGTGCCAGCAGTCTGTCGACCAGATATGAACAGTAC. Supplemented by reference TRBV26 and TRBJ2-7, the full variable domain reads NSKVIQTPRYLVKGQGQKAKMRCIPEKGHPVVFWYQQNKNNEFKFLINFQNQEVLQQIDMTEKRFSAECPSNSPCSLEIQSSEAGDSALYLCASSLSTRYEQYFGPGTRLTVL.

There are a few counts of this clone. Gene names refer to mouse genes. Read coverage stops 1 residue before the CDR3 terminus; the germline J gene supplies the remainder. The V gene is TRBV13-1, the J gene TRBJ1-4; 9 nucleotides line up with TRBD1. The V gene's germline CDR1 is NSHNY and CDR2 SYGAGN. The CDR3 spans 15 residues. V was clipped by 3 bases and J by 3 bases; unmatched bases: 3. The sequenced CDR3 bases are TGTGCCAGCAGTGGGGGACAGGGAGCCAACGAAAGATTATTT. The encoded protein is CASSGGQGANERLF. The whole CDR3 protein reads CASSGGQGANERLFF.

Turning to this clone: Mouse germline and gene names are used. The read terminates 1 residue ahead of where the CDR3 ends, so the germline J gene completes it. The V gene is TRBV26, the J gene TRBJ2-7; D gene ambiguous. V gave up 4 bases and J gave up 3 bases, with 4 bases separating them. The length of the CDR3 is 11 residues. CDR1 and CDR2 (germline): KGHPV, FQNQEV (reference sequence). The CDR3 DNA, read in part, is TGTGCCAGCAGTCGGGGCTATGAACAGTAC. Amino acids: CASSRGYEQY. From start to end, the CDR3 is CASSRGYEQYF.